This T cell receptor beta chain emerged from a study of spatial heterogeneity in lung cancer. Study-wide background: On average, each unique TCR and UMI combination appeared more than ten times in raw reads.

V lost 5 bases to trimming and J lost 1 base, with 7 bases between them. The germline gives CDR1 MDHEN, CDR2 SYDVKM. This CDR3 spans 13 amino acids. The time point here: sample taken at primary tumor resection. Whole RNA obtained from tumor, nontumor lung or frozen PBMC underwent sequencing without sorting. Each molecule of TCR cDNA was tagged with one unique molecular identifier. TCRdb ran MiXCR on the 5' RACE reads and lists one entry per CDR3 protein. The sample shows some 85,000 distinct CDR3 sequences, 15% to 25% of them seen only once. The clonotype was recovered from a male donor with early-stage non-small cell lung cancer. The sample was PBMCs, taken at surgery. V gene TRBV28 combines with J gene TRBJ2-3; a possible D gene is TRBD2 (5 bases). In DNA form, the CDR3 reads TGTGCCAGCAGTAGCGGACGCACAGATACGCAGTATTTT. Translating it yields CASSSGRTDTQYF.